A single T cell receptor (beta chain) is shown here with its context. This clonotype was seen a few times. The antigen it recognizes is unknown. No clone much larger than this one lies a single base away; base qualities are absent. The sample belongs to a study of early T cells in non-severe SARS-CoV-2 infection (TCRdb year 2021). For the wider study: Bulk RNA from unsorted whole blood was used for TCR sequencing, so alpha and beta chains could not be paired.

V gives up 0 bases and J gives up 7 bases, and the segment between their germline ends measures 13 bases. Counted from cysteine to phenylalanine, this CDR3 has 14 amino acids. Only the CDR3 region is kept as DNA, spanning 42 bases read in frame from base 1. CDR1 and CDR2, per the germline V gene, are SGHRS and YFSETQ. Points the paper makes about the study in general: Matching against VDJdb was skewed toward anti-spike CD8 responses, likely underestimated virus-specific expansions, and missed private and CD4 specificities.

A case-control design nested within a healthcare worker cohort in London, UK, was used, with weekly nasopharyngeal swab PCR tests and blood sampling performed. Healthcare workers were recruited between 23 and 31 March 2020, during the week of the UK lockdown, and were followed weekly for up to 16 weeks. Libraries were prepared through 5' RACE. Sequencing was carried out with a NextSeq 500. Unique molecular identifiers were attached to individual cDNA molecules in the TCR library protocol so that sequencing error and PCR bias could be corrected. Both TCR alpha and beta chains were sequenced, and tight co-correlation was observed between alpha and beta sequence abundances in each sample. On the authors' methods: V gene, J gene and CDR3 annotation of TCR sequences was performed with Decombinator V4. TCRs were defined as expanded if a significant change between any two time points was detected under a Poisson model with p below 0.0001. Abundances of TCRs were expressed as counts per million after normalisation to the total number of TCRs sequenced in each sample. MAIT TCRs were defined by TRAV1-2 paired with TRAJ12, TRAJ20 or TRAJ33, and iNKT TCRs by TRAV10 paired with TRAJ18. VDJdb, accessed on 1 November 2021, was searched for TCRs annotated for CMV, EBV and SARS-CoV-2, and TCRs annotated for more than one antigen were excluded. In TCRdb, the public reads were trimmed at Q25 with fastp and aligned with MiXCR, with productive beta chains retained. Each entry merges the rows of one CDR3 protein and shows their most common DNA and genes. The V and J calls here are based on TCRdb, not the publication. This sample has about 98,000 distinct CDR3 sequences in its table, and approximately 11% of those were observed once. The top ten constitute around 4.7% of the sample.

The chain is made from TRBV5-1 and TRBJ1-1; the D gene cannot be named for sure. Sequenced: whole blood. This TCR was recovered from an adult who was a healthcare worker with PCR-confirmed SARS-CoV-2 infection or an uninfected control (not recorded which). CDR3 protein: CASSLGQTGDEAFF. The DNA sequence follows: TGCGCCAGCAGCTTGGGACAAACCGGGGATGAAGCTTTCTTT.